This TCR beta chain was identified during a study of T-cell memory formation after mild COVID-19. Study conclusions and caveats: Largely, contracting CD4+ clones fell within CM and EM, and contracting CD8+ clones within EMRA. Clones that got smaller from day 15 to 85 had even CD4/CD8, while clones growing later tipped toward CD4+.

This clonotype was found a few times. What it binds is unknown. TCR alpha and TCR beta cDNA libraries carrying sample barcodes and UMIs came from 5'RACE with constant-segment primers. TCRdb itself ran the 5' RACE reads through MiXCR, one entry per CDR3 protein. The sample lists about 250,000 distinct CDR3 sequences, 15% occurring once. The CDR3 runs to 15 residues. Deletions cut 0 bases from V and 5 bases from J, with 13 bases between. Germline CDR1 and CDR2: SGHTA and FQGNSA. Sequenced material: PBMCs or a T cell subset sorted from them (not recorded which). This chain joins TRBV7-2 and TRBJ2-5; D may be TRBD1 (6 bases). This TCR was recovered from an adult woman who had mild COVID-19 (a few samples of this study predate the infection). Cell type and time point are not known. Here the CDR3 reads CASSLAAGDGETQYF. The CDR3 bases are TGTGCCAGCAGCTTAGCGGCAGGGGATGGGGAGACCCAGTACTTC.